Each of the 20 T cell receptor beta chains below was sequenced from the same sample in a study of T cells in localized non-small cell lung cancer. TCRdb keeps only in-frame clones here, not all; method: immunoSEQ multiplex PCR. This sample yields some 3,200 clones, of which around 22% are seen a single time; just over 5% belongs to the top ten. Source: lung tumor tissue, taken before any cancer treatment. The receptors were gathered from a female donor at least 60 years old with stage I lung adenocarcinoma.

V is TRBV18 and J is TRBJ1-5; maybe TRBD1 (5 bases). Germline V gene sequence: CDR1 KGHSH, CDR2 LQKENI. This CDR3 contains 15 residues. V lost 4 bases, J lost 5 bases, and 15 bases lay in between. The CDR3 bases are TGTGCCAGCTCACTACTCGGGGGGGACGATCAGCCCCAGCATTTT. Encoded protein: CASSLLGGDDQPQHF.

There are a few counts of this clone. In DNA, the CDR3 is TGCGCCAGCAGCTTGGGGACACAGGGAAACACCATATATTTT. Its translation: CASSLGTQGNTIYF. The rearrangement joins TRBV5-1 to TRBJ1-3, with TRBD1 as a possible D gene (5 bases). Germline assignment: CDR1 SGHRS and CDR2 YFSETQ. V was pared by 0 bases and J by 4 bases, with 8 bases between. The CDR3 length is 14 residues. The entire variable domain, with the rest obtained from reference TRBV5-1 and TRBJ1-3, is as follows: KAGVTQTPRYLIKTRGQQVTLSCSPISGHRSVSWYQQTPGQGLQFLFEYFSETQRNKGNFPGRFSGRQFSNSRSEMNVSTLELGDSALYLCASSLGTQGNTIYFGEGSWLTVV.

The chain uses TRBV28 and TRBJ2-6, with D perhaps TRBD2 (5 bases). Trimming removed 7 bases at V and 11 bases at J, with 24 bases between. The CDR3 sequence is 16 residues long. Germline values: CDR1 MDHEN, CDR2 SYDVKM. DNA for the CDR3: TGTGCCAGCACTCGAATGGGGAGCGGTAAGGACCACGTCCTGACTTTC. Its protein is CASTRMGSGKDHVLTF.

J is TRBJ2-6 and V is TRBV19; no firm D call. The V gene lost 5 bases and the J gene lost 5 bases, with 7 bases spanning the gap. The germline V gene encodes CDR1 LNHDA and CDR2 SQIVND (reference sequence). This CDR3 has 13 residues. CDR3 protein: CASSPEWANVLTF. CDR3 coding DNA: TGTGCCAGTAGTCCCGAATGGGCCAACGTCCTGACTTTC.

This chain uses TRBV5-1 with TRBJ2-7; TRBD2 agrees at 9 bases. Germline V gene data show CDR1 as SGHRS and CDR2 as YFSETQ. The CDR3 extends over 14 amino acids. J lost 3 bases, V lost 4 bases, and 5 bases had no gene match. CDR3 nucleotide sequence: TGCGCCAGCAGCCCGGGACTAGCCCTCTACGAGCAGTACTTC. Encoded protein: CASSPGLALYEQYF.

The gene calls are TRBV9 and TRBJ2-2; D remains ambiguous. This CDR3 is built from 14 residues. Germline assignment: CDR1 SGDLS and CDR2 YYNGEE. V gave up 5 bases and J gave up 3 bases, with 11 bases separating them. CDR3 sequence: CASSDRGYTGELFF. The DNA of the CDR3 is TGTGCCAGCAGTGATAGAGGCTACACCGGGGAGCTGTTTTTT.

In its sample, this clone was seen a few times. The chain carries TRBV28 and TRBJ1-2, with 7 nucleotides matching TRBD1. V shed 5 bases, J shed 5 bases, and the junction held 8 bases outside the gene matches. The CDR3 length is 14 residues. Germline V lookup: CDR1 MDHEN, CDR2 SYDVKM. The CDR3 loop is CASSRGDREYGYTF. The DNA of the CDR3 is TGTGCCAGCAGTCGGGGCGACAGGGAGTATGGCTACACCTTC.

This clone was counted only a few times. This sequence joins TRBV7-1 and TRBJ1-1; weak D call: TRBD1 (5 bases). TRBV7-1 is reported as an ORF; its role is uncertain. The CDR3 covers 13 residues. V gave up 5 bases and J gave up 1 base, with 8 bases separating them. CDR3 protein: CASSPGTNTEAFF. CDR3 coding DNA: TGTGCCAGCAGCCCGGGGACGAACACTGAAGCTTTCTTT.

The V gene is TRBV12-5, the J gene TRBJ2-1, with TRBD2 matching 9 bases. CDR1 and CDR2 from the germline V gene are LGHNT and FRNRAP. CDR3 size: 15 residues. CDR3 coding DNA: TGTGCCAGCACCCCTAGCGGGGAAATCTACAATGAGCAGTTCTTC. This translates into CASTPSGEIYNEQFF.

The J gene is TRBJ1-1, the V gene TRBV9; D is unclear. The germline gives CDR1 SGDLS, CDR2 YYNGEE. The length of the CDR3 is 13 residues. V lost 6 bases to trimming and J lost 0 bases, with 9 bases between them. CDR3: CASTRDMNTEAFF. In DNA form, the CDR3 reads TGTGCCAGCACCCGAGACATGAACACTGAAGCTTTCTTT.

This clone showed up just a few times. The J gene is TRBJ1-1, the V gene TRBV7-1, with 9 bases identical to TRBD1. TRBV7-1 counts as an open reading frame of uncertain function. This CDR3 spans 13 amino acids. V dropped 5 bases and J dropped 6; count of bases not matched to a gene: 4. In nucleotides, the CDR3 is TGTGCCAGCAGCGGGACAGGGAGAGCTGAAGCTTTCTTT. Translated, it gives CASSGTGRAEAFF.

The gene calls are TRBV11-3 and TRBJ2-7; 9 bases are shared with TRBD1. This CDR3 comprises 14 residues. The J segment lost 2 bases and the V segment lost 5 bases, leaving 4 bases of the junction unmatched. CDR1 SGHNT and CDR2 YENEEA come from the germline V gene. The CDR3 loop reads CASSPRDRAYEQYF. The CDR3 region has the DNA TGTGCCAGCAGCCCTAGGGACAGGGCCTACGAGCAGTACTTC. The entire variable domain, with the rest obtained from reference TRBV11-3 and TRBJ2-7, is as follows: EAGVVQSPRYKIIEKKQPVAFWCNPISGHNTLYWYLQNLGQGPELLIRYENEEAVDDSQLPKDRFSAERLKGVDSTLKIQPAELGDSAVYLCASSPRDRAYEQYFGPGTRLTVT.

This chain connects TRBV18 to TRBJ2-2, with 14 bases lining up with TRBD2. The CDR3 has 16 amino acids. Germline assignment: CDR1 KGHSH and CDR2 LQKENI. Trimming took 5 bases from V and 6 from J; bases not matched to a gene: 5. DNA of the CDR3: TGTGCCAGCTCATCCCGGACTAGCGGGAGGCCCGGGGAGCTGTTTTTT. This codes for CASSSRTSGRPGELFF.

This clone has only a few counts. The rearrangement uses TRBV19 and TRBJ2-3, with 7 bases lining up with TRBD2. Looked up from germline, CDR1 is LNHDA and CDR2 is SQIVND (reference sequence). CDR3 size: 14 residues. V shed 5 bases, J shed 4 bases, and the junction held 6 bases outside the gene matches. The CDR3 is CASSVPGLPDTQYF. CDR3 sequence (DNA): TGTGCCAGTAGTGTCCCGGGACTACCAGATACGCAGTATTTT.

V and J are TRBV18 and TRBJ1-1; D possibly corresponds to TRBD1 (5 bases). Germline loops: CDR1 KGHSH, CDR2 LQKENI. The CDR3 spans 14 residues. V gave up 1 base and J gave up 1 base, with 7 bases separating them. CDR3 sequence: CASSPQTANTEAFF. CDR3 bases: TGTGCCAGCTCACCACAGACAGCGAACACTGAAGCTTTCTTT.

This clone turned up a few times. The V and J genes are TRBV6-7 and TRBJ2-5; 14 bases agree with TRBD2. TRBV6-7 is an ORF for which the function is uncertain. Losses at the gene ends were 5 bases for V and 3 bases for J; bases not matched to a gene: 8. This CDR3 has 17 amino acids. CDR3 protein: CASSSMRGLAGEETQYF. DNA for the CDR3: TGTGCCAGCAGTAGTATGCGGGGACTAGCGGGGGAAGAGACCCAGTACTTC.

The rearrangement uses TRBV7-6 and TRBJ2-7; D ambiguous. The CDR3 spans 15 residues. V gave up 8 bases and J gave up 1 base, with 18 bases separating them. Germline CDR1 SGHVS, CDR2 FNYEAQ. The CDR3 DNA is TGTGCCAGCCGCAGAGAGCTCACTAATTCCTACGAGCAGTACTTC. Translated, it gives CASRRELTNSYEQYF.

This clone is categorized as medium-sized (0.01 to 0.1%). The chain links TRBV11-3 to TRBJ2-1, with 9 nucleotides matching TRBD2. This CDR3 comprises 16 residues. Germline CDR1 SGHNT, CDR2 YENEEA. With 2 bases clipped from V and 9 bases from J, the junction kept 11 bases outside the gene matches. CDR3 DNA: TGTGCCAGCAGCTTACCTACGGGACTAGCAGGGGGTGAGCAGTTCTTC. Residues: CASSLPTGLAGGEQFF.

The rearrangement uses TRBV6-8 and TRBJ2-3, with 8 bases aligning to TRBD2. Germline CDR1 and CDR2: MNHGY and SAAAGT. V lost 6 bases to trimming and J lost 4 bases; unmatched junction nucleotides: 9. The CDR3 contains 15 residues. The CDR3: CASRRTSGRPDTQYF. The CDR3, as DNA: TGTGCCAGCAGGCGTACTAGCGGTAGGCCAGATACGCAGTATTTT.

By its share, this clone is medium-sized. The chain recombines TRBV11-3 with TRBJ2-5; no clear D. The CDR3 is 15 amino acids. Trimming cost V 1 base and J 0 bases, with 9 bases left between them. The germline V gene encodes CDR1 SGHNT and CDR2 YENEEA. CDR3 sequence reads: CASSLVSAYQETQYF. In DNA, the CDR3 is TGTGCCAGCAGCTTAGTATCCGCGTACCAAGAGACCCAGTACTTC. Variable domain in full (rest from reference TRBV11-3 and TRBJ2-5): EAGVVQSPRYKIIEKKQPVAFWCNPISGHNTLYWYLQNLGQGPELLIRYENEEAVDDSQLPKDRFSAERLKGVDSTLKIQPAELGDSAVYLCASSLVSAYQETQYFGPGTRLLVL.